The 27 T cell receptor beta chains below all came from one sample that was sequenced in a study of T cells of healthy individuals. Using its own MiXCR run on the 5' RACE reads, TCRdb lists one record per CDR3 protein. The repertoire holds around 53,000 distinct CDR3 sequences, with roughly 14% as singletons. The receptor source for this set is a human donor in good health.

V usage is TRBV29-1 and J usage is TRBJ2-7; D perhaps matches TRBD1 (6 bases). V was trimmed by 7 bases and J by 2 bases, leaving 18 bases between them. CDR3 length: 14 residues. CDR1 and CDR2 (germline): SQVTM, ANQGSEA. The CDR3 DNA is TGCAGCGCCGCCACCGGGACATACACCTACGAGCAGTACTTC. Amino acid sequence: CSAATGTYTYEQYF.

The rearrangement uses TRBV27 and TRBJ2-7, with D possibly TRBD1 on 6 matching bases. The CDR3 is made up of 15 amino acids. CDR1 MNHEY and CDR2 SMNVEV come from the germline V gene (reference sequence). V was trimmed by 5 bases and J by 3 bases, leaving 17 bases between them. CDR3 in DNA: TGTGCCAGCAGTACATCGACAGGACGCAGCTACGAGCAGTACTTC. This encodes CASSTSTGRSYEQYF.

The table lists this clonotype with a few counts. One junction end disagrees with the germline gene, perhaps due to a read error. This chain uses TRBV6-1 with TRBJ2-5; 7 bases match TRBD2. The CDR3 length is 13 residues. Germline CDR1 is MNHNS and CDR2 is SASEGT. The CDR3 sequence: CALLANSEETQYF. CDR3 sequence (DNA): TGCGCCCTACTAGCGAACTCCGAAGAGACCCAGTACTTC.

The genes are TRBV27 and TRBJ2-5; D is undetermined. V was clipped by 3 bases and J by 1 base, with 15 bases between them. The germline CDR1 and CDR2 sequences are MNHEY and SMNVEV (reference sequence). The CDR3 is 16 residues long. CDR3: CASSFKGPRIQETQYF. The CDR3 DNA sequence: TGTGCCAGCAGTTTCAAAGGTCCCCGGATCCAAGAGACCCAGTACTTC.

The chain employs TRBV3-1 and TRBJ1-5; D unclear. Trimming stripped 0 bases from V and 7 bases from J, with 10 bases between. The CDR3 extends over 14 amino acids. CDR1 and CDR2 (germline): LGHDT, YNNKEL (reference sequence). In DNA form, the CDR3 reads TGTGCCAGCAGCCAAGATAGCAGTGGGCAGCCCCAGCATTTT. This sequence encodes CASSQDSSGQPQHF.

Ten or more counts support this clonotype. The CDR3 DNA is TGCAGCGTTGTACTGGGACTAGCGGCCTCCTACGAGCAGTACTTC. Residues: CSVVLGLAASYEQYF. V and J are TRBV29-1 and TRBJ2-7; 11 bases are shared with TRBD2. V was clipped by 4 bases and J by 0 bases; unmatched bases: 5. This CDR3 is built from 15 residues. Germline values: CDR1 SQVTM, CDR2 ANQGSEA.

This clonotype was counted at least ten times. The V and J genes are TRBV7-9 and TRBJ1-6; D unclear. The CDR3 loop spans 12 amino acids. The germline CDR1 and CDR2 sequences are SEHNR and FQNEAQ (reference sequence). Trimming left V 5 bases short and J 8 bases short, with 7 bases between. CDR3: CASSPADSPLHF. CDR3 sequence (DNA): TGTGCCAGCAGCCCGGCGGATTCACCCCTCCACTTT.

The V call is TRBV3-1, the J call TRBJ1-1; 9 bases line up with TRBD1. Germline CDR1 LGHDT, CDR2 YNNKEL (reference sequence). Trimming took 3 bases from V and 11 from J; bases not matched to a gene: 19. The CDR3 is made up of 17 amino acids. CDR3 region: CASSHVPGQGQGICAFF. The DNA for the CDR3 is TGTGCCAGCAGCCATGTCCCGGGACAGGGTCAGGGGATTTGCGCTTTCTTT.

This clonotype showed up just once. The chain uses TRBV7-9 and TRBJ2-1; 12 bases align to TRBD2. Looked up from germline, CDR1 is SEHNR and CDR2 is FQNEAQ (reference sequence). This CDR3 has 14 amino acids. V lost 5 bases and J lost 10; bases outside the gene matches: 6. CDR3 region: CASSPTSGSAEQFF. The CDR3 nucleotides read TGTGCCAGCAGCCCGACTAGCGGGAGCGCCGAGCAGTTCTTC. The whole variable domain, filled in from reference TRBV7-9 and TRBJ2-1, reads DTGVSQNPRHKITKRGQNVTFRCDPISEHNRLYWYRQTLGQGPEFLTYFQNEAQLEKSRLLSDRFSAERPKGSFSTLEIQRTEQGDSAMYLCASSPTSGSAEQFFGPGTRLTVL.

V is TRBV7-9 and J is TRBJ2-2; D gene ambiguous. This CDR3 contains 14 residues. Between the trimmed V and J ends, which lost 5 bases and 0 bases, there was a span of 7 bases. The V gene's germline CDR1 is SEHNR and CDR2 FQNEAQ (reference sequence). CDR3 bases: TGTGCCAGCAGCCGGGCAACGAACACCGGGGAGCTGTTTTTT. It codes for CASSRATNTGELFF. Combining the CDR3 with reference TRBV7-9 and TRBJ2-2 gives the whole variable domain DTGVSQNPRHKITKRGQNVTFRCDPISEHNRLYWYRQTLGQGPEFLTYFQNEAQLEKSRLLSDRFSAERPKGSFSTLEIQRTEQGDSAMYLCASSRATNTGELFFGEGSRLTVL.

The chain recombines TRBV7-2 with TRBJ2-7; unclear D gene. This CDR3 spans 14 amino acids. Germline V gene sequence: CDR1 SGHTA, CDR2 FQGNSA. V dropped 5 bases and J dropped 4 bases, with 15 bases sitting between them. The CDR3 nucleotides read TGTGCCAGCAGCCCAGAGGTATGGAAGTACGAGCAGTACTTC. Protein: CASSPEVWKYEQYF.

This clonotype was seen a handful of times. Here the CDR3 DNA reads TGTGCCAGCAGCCCTGTCCCGGGACAGGGTCAGGGGATTTGCGCTTTCTTT. It yields the protein CASSPVPGQGQGICAFF. The chain uses TRBV3-1 and TRBJ1-1; 9 bases agree with TRBD1. The ends lost 4 bases at V and 11 bases at J; junction bases unmatched: 20. The germline V gene encodes CDR1 LGHDT and CDR2 YNNKEL (reference sequence). The CDR3 is made up of 17 amino acids. Combining the CDR3 with reference TRBV3-1 and TRBJ1-1 gives the whole variable domain DTAVSQTPKYLVTQMGNDKSIKCEQNLGHDTMYWYKQDSKKFLKIMFSYNNKELIINETVPNRFSPKSPDKAHLNLHINSLELGDSAVYFCASSPVPGQGQGICAFFGQGTRLTVV.

V is TRBV11-2 and J is TRBJ2-2; 11 positions agree with TRBD2. V was pared by 3 bases and J by 6 bases, with 6 bases of the junction left unmatched. CDR3 length equals 16 residues. From germline, CDR1 is SGHAT and CDR2 FQNNGV. The CDR3: CASSFNSGRASGELFF. The CDR3 region has the DNA TGTGCCAGCAGCTTTAATAGCGGGAGGGCCTCCGGGGAGCTGTTTTTT.

This rearrangement joins TRBV29-1 to TRBJ2-2, with 8 bases identical to TRBD1. The germline V gene has CDR1 SQVTM and CDR2 ANQGSEA. The CDR3 is made up of 14 amino acids. Losses at the gene ends were 6 bases for V and 6 bases for J; bases not matched to a gene: 9. The CDR3 bases are TGCAGCGTCGCACCGGACAGGGACGCCGGGGAGCTGTTTTTT. Translation: CSVAPDRDAGELFF.

This clonotype was counted at least ten times. The V gene is TRBV7-2, the J gene TRBJ1-1; D remains ambiguous. The CDR3 is 13 residues long. Trimming pared 5 bases from V and 3 bases from J, leaving 10 bases between. Germline CDR1 reads SGHTA; CDR2 reads FQGNSA. The CDR3 reads CASSLGVDTEAFF. The CDR3 nucleotides are TGTGCCAGCAGCCTCGGTGTGGACACTGAAGCTTTCTTT.

Many counts were recorded for this clonotype. The chain couples TRBV21-1 to TRBJ2-7; the table's D gene call, TRBD1, was not cross checked with the DNA. TRBV21-1 is a documented pseudogene. The CDR3 runs to 15 residues. DNA of the CDR3: TGTGCCAGCAGCGGAGACGGGCAGGGGCCGGGTGAGCAGTACTTC. Amino acids: CASSGDGQGPGEQYF.

On this clonotype itself: Given a much more abundant clone one base away, this may be a read error. The chain recombines TRBV7-9 with TRBJ1-1, with D possibly TRBD1 on 6 matching bases. Germline V gives CDR1 SEHNR, CDR2 FQNEAQ (reference sequence). Trimming pared 4 bases from V and 11 bases from J, leaving 17 bases between. The CDR3 has 13 amino acids. In DNA, the CDR3 is TGTGCCAGCAGCTCATTCTCTGACAGGACGGCTTTCTTT. Translation: CASSSFSDRTAFF.

The chain joins TRBV2 to TRBJ2-2; D assignment may be TRBD1 or TRBD2 (5 bases each). Trimming stripped 0 bases from V and 3 bases from J, with 14 bases between. CDR3 length: 17 amino acids. Germline V gene lookup returns CDR1 SNHLY and CDR2 FYNNEI. The CDR3 DNA sequence: TGTGCCAGCAGTGAAGCGCTTCCGGGGACGGACACCGGGGAGCTGTTTTTT. Its protein is CASSEALPGTDTGELFF.

This clonotype occurred a few times. This sequence joins TRBV7-9 and TRBJ1-1; D is uncertain. CDR3 size: 14 residues. Deletions cut 1 base from V and 7 bases from J, with 13 bases between. Germline V gives CDR1 SEHNR, CDR2 FQNEAQ (reference sequence). The CDR3 DNA reads as TGTGCCAGCAGCTTAGGAACCGCAGCGGGTGAAGCTTTCTTT. It specifies CASSLGTAAGEAFF.

The V and J genes are TRBV20-1 and TRBJ2-3; perhaps TRBD1 as D (5 bases). The CDR3 runs to 12 residues. Germline V lookup: CDR1 DFQATT, CDR2 SNEGSKA (reference sequence). V shed 7 bases and J shed 3 bases, with 11 bases lying between them. Here the CDR3 reads CSVSGPTDTQYF. The DNA for the CDR3 is TGCAGTGTGTCAGGGCCTACAGATACGCAGTATTTT.

V gene TRBV7-6 combines with J gene TRBJ2-1, with 11 bases fitting TRBD2. The germline gives CDR1 SGHVS, CDR2 FNYEAQ. With 1 base clipped from V and 6 bases from J, the junction kept 8 bases outside the gene matches. There are 17 residues in the CDR3. The CDR3 sequence is CASSLVLAGGLRNEQFF. CDR3 nucleotide sequence: TGTGCCAGCAGCTTAGTTTTAGCGGGGGGGCTTCGCAATGAGCAGTTCTTC.

This clonotype was found a few times. The chain is built from TRBV6-2 or TRBV6-3 and TRBJ1-6; the D gene is possibly TRBD1 (5 bases). This CDR3 is 12 amino acids long. V was shortened by 6 bases and J by 13 bases, with 13 bases between the two germline ends. CDR1 MNHEY and CDR2 SVGEGT come from the germline V gene. The CDR3 region has the DNA TGTGCCAGCAGCAAGACAGAGGCGCCCCTCCACTTT. Residues: CASSKTEAPLHF.

The sample holds a few counts of this clonotype. V is TRBV20-1 and J is TRBJ2-5; perhaps TRBD1 as D (6 bases). The CDR3 spans 15 residues. Germline values: CDR1 DFQATT, CDR2 SNEGSKA (reference sequence). The V end was cut by 5 bases, the J end by 4 bases, with 20 bases between. The CDR3 loop is CSADMTNREGETQYF. The CDR3, as DNA: TGCAGTGCTGACATGACTAACAGGGAAGGAGAGACCCAGTACTTC.

This CDR3 is CASSQAGTVNEQFF. CDR3 in DNA: TGCGCCAGCAGCCAAGCTGGGACAGTCAATGAGCAGTTCTTC. The chain uses TRBV4-3 and TRBJ2-1, with 7 bases fitting TRBD1. The junction had 3 bases not matched to a gene; V was cut back by 1 base and J by 6 bases. The CDR3 has 14 amino acids. Germline CDR1 reads LGHNA; CDR2 reads YSLEER.

V usage is TRBV6-6 and J usage is TRBJ1-2, with D tentatively TRBD1 (5 bases). Germline CDR1 MNHNY, CDR2 SVGAGI (reference sequence). V dropped 4 bases and J dropped 8 bases, with 11 bases sitting between them. The CDR3 is 12 residues long. The CDR3 here is CASSSRVDGYTF. Written as DNA, the CDR3 is TGTGCCAGCAGTTCCAGGGTTGACGGCTACACCTTC.

This clonotype has ten or more counts. The chain carries TRBV29-1 and TRBJ1-5, with no clear D. V was clipped by 6 bases and J by 6 bases, with 9 bases between them. The CDR3 totals 11 residues. From germline, CDR1 is SQVTM and CDR2 ANQGSEA. CDR3 DNA sequence: TGCAGCGTCGTCAGTGGTCAGCCCCAGCATTTT. Residues: CSVVSGQPQHF. Using reference TRBV29-1 and TRBJ1-5 for the parts outside the CDR3, the full variable domain is SAVISQKPSRDICQRGTSLTIQCQVDSQVTMMFWYRQQPGQSLTLIATANQGSEATYESGFVIDKFPISRPNLTFSTLTVSNMSPEDSSIYLCSVVSGQPQHFGDGTRLSIL.

The rearrangement links TRBV14 to TRBJ2-4, with D unclear. Germline-derived CDR1 and CDR2 are SGHDN and FVKESK. The CDR3 contains 16 residues. V lost 1 base and J lost 0, with 10 bases in between. In DNA, the CDR3 is TGTGCCAGCAGCCAAGCGGGCCATCTAGCCAAAAACATTCAGTACTTC. Its translation is CASSQAGHLAKNIQYF.